These 12 T cell receptor beta chains originate from one sample sequenced in a study of CD8+CD57+ T cells in acquired aplastic anemia. Patients who underwent sequencing had shown CD8+CD57+ cell expansion by flow cytometry. TCR beta VDJ and CDR3 were profiled, and genomic DNA was the template. MiXCR, applied by TCRdb to the reads, yields one record per CDR3 protein. This sample has under 350,000 distinct CDR3 sequences, with roughly 53% found just once. The sample comprised sorted CD4+, CD8+, or CD8+CD57+ T cells (not recorded which) from PBMCs. These receptor sequences come from a human donor with aplastic anemia.

The CDR3 DNA reads TGTGCCAGCAGCGCGGGATACTCGGCGGGAGGGACAGATACGCAGTATTTT. Encoded protein: CASSAGYSAGGTDTQYF. This chain connects TRBV6-2 or TRBV6-3 to TRBJ2-3; TRBD2 matches 9 bases. J gave up 3 bases and V 6 bases, and 13 bases lay outside the gene matches. Germline V gene data show CDR1 as MNHEY and CDR2 as SVGEGT. This CDR3 spans 17 amino acids.

The J gene is TRBJ2-7, the V gene TRBV27; D possibly uses TRBD1 or TRBD2 (6 bases each). The germline V gene encodes CDR1 MNHEY and CDR2 SMNVEV (reference sequence). The CDR3 runs 15 residues. The ends were cut back, 3 bases at V and 3 bases at J, with 15 bases in the middle. CDR3 bases: TGTGCCAGCAGTTTCAGGGGAGGTCAAGTCTACGAGCAGTACTTC. This codes for CASSFRGGQVYEQYF.

A single count supports this clonotype. The V call is TRBV10-1, the J call TRBJ2-7; 10 bases map to TRBD2. Germline V gene data show CDR1 as WNHNN and CDR2 as SYGVQD (reference sequence). There are 15 residues in the CDR3. After removal of 6 bases from V and 2 bases from J, the junction contained 7 bases not matched to a gene. Here the CDR3 reads CASSQRGGGPYEQYF. The CDR3 DNA follows: TGCGCCAGCAGCCAGCGGGGGGGAGGCCCCTACGAGCAGTACTTC.

The gene calls are TRBV5-1 and TRBJ2-7; no firm D call. The germline gives CDR1 SGHRS, CDR2 YFSETQ. V shed 4 bases and J shed 2 bases, with 10 bases lying between them. This CDR3 has 13 residues. CDR3 DNA: TGCGCCAGCAGCGGGCTTCCCACCTACGAGCAGTACTTC. As protein: CASSGLPTYEQYF.

A few counts support this clonotype. V usage is TRBV7-9 and J usage is TRBJ2-7; D is unresolved. Trimming left V 5 bases short and J 0 bases short, with 17 bases between. CDR1 is SEHNR, CDR2 FQNEAQ, per germline (reference sequence). The CDR3 is 16 amino acids. The CDR3 region is CASSRVMAVSSYEQYF. DNA for the CDR3: TGTGCCAGCAGCCGTGTCATGGCGGTGAGCTCCTACGAGCAGTACTTC. Combining the CDR3 with reference TRBV7-9 and TRBJ2-7 gives the whole variable domain DTGVSQNPRHKITKRGQNVTFRCDPISEHNRLYWYRQTLGQGPEFLTYFQNEAQLEKSRLLSDRFSAERPKGSFSTLEIQRTEQGDSAMYLCASSRVMAVSSYEQYFGPGTRLTVT.

The CDR3 sequence is CASKRQGVHEQFF. The CDR3 region has the DNA TGTGCCAGCAAGCGACAGGGGGTCCATGAGCAGTTCTTC. V and J are TRBV2 and TRBJ2-1; 9 nucleotides agree with TRBD1. CDR1 and CDR2 (germline): SNHLY, FYNNEI. CDR3 length equals 13 residues. V trimming: 7 bases; J trimming: 8 bases; junction bases outside the gene matches: 6. The full variable domain, completed using reference TRBV2 and TRBJ2-1, is EPEVTQTPSHQVTQMGQEVILRCVPISNHLYFYWYRQILGQKVEFLVSFYNNEISEKSEIFDDQFSVERPDGSNFTLKIRSTKLEDSAMYFCASKRQGVHEQFFGPGTRLTVL.

This clonotype was picked up many times. The rearrangement uses TRBV5-1 and TRBJ1-1; D ambiguous. Trimming removed 1 base from V and 1 base from J, with 11 bases in between. The CDR3 is 15 residues long. Germline V lookup: CDR1 SGHRS, CDR2 YFSETQ. CDR3 coding DNA: TGCGCCAGCAGCTTGAATCGGGGTAGGAACACTGAAGCTTTCTTT. As protein: CASSLNRGRNTEAFF.

The sample holds many counts of this clonotype. The rearrangement links TRBV24-1 to TRBJ2-5; D is possibly TRBD1 or TRBD2 (5 bases each). The germline gives CDR1 KGHDR, CDR2 SFDVKD. CDR3 length: 17 amino acids. The V end was cut by 0 bases, the J end by 1 base, with 14 bases between. CDR3 loop: CATSDLRRSGTQETQYF. The CDR3 bases are TGTGCCACCAGTGATTTGCGTAGGTCAGGGACCCAAGAGACCCAGTACTTC.

Only a few counts were recorded for this clonotype. The gene calls are TRBV25-1 and TRBJ2-1, with TRBD1 identical over 10 bases. The germline V gene encodes CDR1 MGHDK and CDR2 SYGVNS. With V trimmed by 2 bases and J by 4 bases, 8 bases remained unmatched. CDR3 length: 17 amino acids. Here the CDR3 reads CASSEGMGTGAYNEQFF. In nucleotides, the CDR3 is TGTGCCAGCAGTGAAGGGATGGGGACAGGGGCATACAATGAGCAGTTCTTC.

This clonotype was counted at least ten times. V usage is TRBV5-1 and J usage is TRBJ2-5; tentatively, D is TRBD1 (7 bases). CDR1 SGHRS and CDR2 YFSETQ come from the germline V gene. The CDR3 covers 15 residues. The ends were cut back, 4 bases at V and 1 base at J, with 14 bases in the middle. The CDR3 sequence is CASSPGGTAQETQYF. In nucleotides, the CDR3 is TGCGCCAGCAGCCCTGGGGGGACAGCCCAAGAGACCCAGTACTTC.

This clonotype was detected a few times. The chain links TRBV7-2 to TRBJ2-3, with TRBD2 matching 8 bases. The V and J ends lost 6 bases and 2 bases, in that order; junction bases with no gene match: 4. CDR1 is SGHTA and CDR2 is FQGNSA in the germline V gene. This CDR3 has 14 amino acids. CDR3 in DNA: TGTGCCAGCAGTGTGCGGGGGGACACAGATACGCAGTATTTT. It yields the protein CASSVRGDTDTQYF.

The rearrangement links TRBV7-9 to TRBJ2-5; D is unresolved. CDR3 length equals 13 residues. Germline V gives CDR1 SEHNR, CDR2 FQNEAQ (reference sequence). V lost 3 bases to trimming and J lost 4 bases, with 9 bases between them. The DNA of the CDR3 is TGTGCCAGCAGCTTTGGAACGGGAGAGACCCAGTACTTC. It yields the protein CASSFGTGETQYF.